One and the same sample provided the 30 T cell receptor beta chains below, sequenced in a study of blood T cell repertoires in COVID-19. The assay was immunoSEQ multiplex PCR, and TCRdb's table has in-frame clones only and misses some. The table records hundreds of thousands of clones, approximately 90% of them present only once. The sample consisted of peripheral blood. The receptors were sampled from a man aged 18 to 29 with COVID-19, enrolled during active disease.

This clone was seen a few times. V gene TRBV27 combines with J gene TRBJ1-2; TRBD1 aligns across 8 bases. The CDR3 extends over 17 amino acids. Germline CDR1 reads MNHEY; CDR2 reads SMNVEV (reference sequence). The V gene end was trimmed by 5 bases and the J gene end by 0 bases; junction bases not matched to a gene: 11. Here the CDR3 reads CASSPHPGGRSNYGYTF. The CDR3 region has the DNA TGTGCCAGCAGTCCCCACCCAGGGGGCCGTTCTAACTATGGCTACACCTTC.

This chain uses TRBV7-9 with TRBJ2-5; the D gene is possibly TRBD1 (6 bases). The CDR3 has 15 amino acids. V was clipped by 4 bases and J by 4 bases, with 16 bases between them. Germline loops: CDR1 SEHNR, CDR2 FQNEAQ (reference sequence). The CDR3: CASSSRNREGETQYF. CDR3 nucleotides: TGTGCCAGCAGCTCCCGAAACAGGGAAGGAGAGACCCAGTACTTC.

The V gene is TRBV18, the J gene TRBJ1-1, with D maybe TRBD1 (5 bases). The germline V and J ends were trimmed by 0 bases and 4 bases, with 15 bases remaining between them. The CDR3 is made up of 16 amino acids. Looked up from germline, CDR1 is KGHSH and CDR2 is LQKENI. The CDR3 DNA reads TGTGCCAGCTCACCACCGAAAGGGGCGTACAGCACTGAAGCTTTCTTT. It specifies CASSPPKGAYSTEAFF. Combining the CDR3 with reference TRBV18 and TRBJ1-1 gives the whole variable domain NAGVMQNPRHLVRRRGQEARLRCSPMKGHSHVYWYRQLPEEGLKFMVYLQKENIIDESGMPKERFSAEFPKEGPSILRIQQVVRGDSAAYFCASSPPKGAYSTEAFFGQGTRLTVV.

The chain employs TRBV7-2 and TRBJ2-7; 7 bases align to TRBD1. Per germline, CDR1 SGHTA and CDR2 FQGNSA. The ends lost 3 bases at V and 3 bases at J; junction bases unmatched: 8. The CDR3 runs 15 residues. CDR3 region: CASSFTGTEYYEQYF. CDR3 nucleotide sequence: TGTGCCAGCAGCTTCACCGGGACAGAATACTACGAGCAGTACTTC.

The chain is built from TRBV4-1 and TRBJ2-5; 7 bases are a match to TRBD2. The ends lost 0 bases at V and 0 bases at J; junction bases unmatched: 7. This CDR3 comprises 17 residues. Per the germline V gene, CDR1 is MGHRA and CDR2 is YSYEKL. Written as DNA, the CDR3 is TGCGCCAGCAGCCAAGATTCGAGCGGGGAGCACCAAGAGACCCAGTACTTC. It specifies CASSQDSSGEHQETQYF.

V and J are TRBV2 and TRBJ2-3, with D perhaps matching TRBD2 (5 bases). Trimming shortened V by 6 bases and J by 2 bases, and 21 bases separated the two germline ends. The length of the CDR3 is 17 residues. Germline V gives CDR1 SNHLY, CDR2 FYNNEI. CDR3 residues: CASRTSGPTTVTDTQYF. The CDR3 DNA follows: TGTGCCAGCAGAACCAGTGGACCGACTACCGTCACAGATACGCAGTATTTT.

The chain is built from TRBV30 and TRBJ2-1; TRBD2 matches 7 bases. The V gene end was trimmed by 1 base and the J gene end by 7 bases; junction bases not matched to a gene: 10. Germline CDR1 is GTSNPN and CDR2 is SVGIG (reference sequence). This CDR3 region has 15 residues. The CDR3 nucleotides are TGTGCCTGGAGTGCCCTTAGCGGGTTTGGGAATGAGCAGTTCTTC. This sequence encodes CAWSALSGFGNEQFF. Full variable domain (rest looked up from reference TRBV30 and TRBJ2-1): SQTIHQWPATLVQPVGSPLSLECTVEGTSNPNLYWYRQAAGRGLQLLFYSVGIGQISSEVPQNLSASRPQDRQFILSSKKLLLSDSGFYLCAWSALSGFGNEQFFGPGTRLTVL.

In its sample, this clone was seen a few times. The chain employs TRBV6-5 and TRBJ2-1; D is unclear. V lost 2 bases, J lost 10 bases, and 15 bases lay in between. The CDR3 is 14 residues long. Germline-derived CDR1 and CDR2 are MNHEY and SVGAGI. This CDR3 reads CASSYPGLGVEQFF. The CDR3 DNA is TGTGCCAGCAGTTACCCTGGCCTAGGAGTGGAGCAGTTCTTC.

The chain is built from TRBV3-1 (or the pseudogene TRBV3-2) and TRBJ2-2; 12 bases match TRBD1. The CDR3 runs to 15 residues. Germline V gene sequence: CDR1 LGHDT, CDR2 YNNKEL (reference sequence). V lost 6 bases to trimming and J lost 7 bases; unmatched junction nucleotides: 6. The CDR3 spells CASRPGTGGGGELFF. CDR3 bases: TGTGCCAGCAGACCCGGGACAGGGGGCGGCGGGGAGCTGTTTTTT.

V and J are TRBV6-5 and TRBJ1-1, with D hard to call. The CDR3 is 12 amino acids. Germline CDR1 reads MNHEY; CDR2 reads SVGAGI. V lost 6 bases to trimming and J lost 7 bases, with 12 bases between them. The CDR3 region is CASRSPGIEAFF. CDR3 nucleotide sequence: TGTGCCAGCAGATCCCCGGGGATTGAAGCTTTCTTT.

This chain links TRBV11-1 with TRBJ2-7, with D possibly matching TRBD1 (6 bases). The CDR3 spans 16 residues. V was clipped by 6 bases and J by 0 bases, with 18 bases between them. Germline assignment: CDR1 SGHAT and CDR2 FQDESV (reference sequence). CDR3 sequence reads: CASSYSGTKGSYEQYF. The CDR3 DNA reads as TGTGCCAGCAGTTATTCCGGGACAAAGGGCTCCTACGAGCAGTACTTC.

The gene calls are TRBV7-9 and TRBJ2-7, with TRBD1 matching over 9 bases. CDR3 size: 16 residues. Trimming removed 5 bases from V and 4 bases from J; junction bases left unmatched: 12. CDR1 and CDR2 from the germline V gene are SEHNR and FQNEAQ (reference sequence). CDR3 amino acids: CASSRSFSTGGYEQYF. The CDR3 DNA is TGTGCCAGCAGCCGATCGTTTTCGACAGGGGGTTACGAGCAGTACTTC.

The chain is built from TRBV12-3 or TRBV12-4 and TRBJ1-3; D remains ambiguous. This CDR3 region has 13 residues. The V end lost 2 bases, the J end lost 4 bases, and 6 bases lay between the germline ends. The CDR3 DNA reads TGTGCCAGCAGTTTAATGGCAGGAAACACCATATATTTT. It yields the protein CASSLMAGNTIYF.

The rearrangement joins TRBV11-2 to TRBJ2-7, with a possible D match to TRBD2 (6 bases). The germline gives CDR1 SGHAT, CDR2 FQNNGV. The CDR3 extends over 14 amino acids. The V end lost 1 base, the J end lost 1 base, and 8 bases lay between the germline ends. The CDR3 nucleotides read TGTGCCAGCAGCTTAGGGGGGACTTCCTACGAGCAGTACTTC. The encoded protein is CASSLGGTSYEQYF.

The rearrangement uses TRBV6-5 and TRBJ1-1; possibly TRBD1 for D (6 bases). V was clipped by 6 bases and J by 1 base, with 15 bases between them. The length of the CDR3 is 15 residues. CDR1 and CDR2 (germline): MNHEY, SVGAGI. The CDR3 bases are TGTGCCAGCAGATCCGGGGGGCCGAGGAACACTGAAGCTTTCTTT. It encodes CASRSGGPRNTEAFF.

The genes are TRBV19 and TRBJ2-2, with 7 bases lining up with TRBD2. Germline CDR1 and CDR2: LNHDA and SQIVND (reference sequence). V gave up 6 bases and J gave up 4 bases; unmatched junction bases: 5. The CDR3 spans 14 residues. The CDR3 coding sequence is TGTGCCAGTAGCCAGACGGGGGGCACCGGGGAGCTGTTTTTT. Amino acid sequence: CASSQTGGTGELFF.

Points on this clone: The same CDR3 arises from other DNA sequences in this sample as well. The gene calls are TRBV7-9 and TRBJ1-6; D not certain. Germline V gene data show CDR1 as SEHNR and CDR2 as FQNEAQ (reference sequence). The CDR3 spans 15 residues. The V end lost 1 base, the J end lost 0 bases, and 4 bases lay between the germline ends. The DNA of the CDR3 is TGTGCCAGCAGCTTAGGCAGCTCCTATAATTCACCCCTCCACTTT. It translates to CASSLGSSYNSPLHF.

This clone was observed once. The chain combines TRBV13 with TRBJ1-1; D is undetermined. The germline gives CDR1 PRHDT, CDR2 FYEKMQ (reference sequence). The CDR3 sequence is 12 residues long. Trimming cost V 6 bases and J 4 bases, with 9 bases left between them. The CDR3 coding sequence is TGTGCCAGCAGTCGGGTCGGCACTGAAGCTTTCTTT. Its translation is CASSRVGTEAFF.

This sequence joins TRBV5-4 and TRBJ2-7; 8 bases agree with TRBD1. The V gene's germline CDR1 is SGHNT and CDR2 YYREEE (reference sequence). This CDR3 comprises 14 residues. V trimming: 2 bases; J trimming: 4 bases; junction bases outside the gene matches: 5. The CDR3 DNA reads TGTGCCAGCAGCTTTAATACAGGGGGGTACGAGCAGTACTTC. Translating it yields CASSFNTGGYEQYF.

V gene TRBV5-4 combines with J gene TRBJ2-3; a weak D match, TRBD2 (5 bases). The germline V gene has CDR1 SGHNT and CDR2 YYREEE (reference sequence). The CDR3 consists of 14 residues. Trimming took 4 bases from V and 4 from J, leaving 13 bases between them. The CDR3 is CASSVASGSDTQYF. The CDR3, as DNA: TGTGCCAGCAGCGTAGCGTCGGGGTCAGATACGCAGTATTTT. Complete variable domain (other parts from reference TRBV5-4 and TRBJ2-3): ETGVTQSPTHLIKTRGQQVTLRCSSQSGHNTVSWYQQALGQGPQFIFQYYREEENGRGNFPPRFSGLQFPNYSSELNVNALELDDSALYLCASSVASGSDTQYFGPGTRLTVL.

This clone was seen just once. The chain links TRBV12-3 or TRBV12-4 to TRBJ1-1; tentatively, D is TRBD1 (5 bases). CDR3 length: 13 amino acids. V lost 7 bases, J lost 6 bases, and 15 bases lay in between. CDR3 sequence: CASTLNPGSEAFF. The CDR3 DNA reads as TGTGCCAGCACCCTAAACCCAGGGTCTGAAGCTTTCTTT.

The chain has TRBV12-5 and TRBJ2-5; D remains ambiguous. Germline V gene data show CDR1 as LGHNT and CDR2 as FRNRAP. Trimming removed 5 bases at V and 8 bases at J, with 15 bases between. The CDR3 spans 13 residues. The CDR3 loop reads CASGGEDTSTQYF. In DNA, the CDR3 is TGTGCTAGTGGTGGAGAGGATACGAGCACCCAGTACTTC.

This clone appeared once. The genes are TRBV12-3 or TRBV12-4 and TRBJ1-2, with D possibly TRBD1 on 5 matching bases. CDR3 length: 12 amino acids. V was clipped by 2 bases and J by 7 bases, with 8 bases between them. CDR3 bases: TGTGCCAGCAGTTTATTTGGGGCTGGCTACACCTTC. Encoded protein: CASSLFGAGYTF.

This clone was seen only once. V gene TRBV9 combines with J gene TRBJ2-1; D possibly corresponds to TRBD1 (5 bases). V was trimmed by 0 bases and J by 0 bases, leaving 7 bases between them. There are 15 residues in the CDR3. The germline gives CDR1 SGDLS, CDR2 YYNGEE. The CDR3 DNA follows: TGTGCCAGCAGCGTAGTCACAGGCTCCTACAATGAGCAGTTCTTC. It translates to CASSVVTGSYNEQFF.

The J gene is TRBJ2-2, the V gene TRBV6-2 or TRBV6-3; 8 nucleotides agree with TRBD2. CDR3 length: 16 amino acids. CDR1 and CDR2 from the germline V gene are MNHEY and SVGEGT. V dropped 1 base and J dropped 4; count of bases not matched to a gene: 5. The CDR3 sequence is CASSYYLAGGTGELFF. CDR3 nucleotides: TGTGCCAGCAGTTACTATCTAGCGGGCGGCACCGGGGAGCTGTTTTTT.

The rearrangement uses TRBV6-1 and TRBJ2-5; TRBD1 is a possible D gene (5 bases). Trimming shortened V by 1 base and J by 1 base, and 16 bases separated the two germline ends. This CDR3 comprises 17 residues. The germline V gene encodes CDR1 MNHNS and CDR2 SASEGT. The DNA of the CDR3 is TGTGCCAGCAGTGAAGGGTGGGGCAGAACAAGCCAAGAGACCCAGTACTTC. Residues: CASSEGWGRTSQETQYF.

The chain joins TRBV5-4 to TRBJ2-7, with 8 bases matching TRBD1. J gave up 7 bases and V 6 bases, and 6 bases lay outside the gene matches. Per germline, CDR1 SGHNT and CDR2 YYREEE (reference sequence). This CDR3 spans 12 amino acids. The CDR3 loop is CASTETGEEQYF. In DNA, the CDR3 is TGTGCCAGCACCGAGACAGGGGAAGAGCAGTACTTC.

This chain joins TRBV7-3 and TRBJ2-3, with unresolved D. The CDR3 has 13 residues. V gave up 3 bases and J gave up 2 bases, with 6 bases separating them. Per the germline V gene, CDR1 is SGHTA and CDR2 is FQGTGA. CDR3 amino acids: CASSFLNTDTQYF. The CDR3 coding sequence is TGTGCCAGCAGCTTCCTTAACACAGATACGCAGTATTTT. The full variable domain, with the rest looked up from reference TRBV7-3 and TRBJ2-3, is GAGVSQTPSNKVTEKGKYVELRCDPISGHTALYWYRQSLGQGPEFLIYFQGTGAADDSGLPNDRFFAVRPEGSVSTLKIQRTERGDSAVYLCASSFLNTDTQYFGPGTRLTVL.

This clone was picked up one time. The CDR3 sequence: CASSISGGAWDTQYF. CDR3 DNA: TGTGCCAGTAGTATTAGCGGGGGGGCGTGGGATACGCAGTATTTT. V gene TRBV19 combines with J gene TRBJ2-3; 11 bases fit TRBD2. Trimming removed 3 bases from V and 6 bases from J; junction bases left unmatched: 5. The CDR3 runs 15 residues. CDR1 LNHDA and CDR2 SQIVND come from the germline V gene (reference sequence).

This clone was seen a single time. The DNA of the CDR3 is TGCGCCAGCAGCTGGCAGCGGGAGAGCTATGAGCAGTTCTTC. It yields the protein CASSWQRESYEQFF. The rearrangement uses TRBV5-1 and TRBJ2-1; 8 nucleotides match TRBD2. The trim removed 3 bases at V and 8 bases at J, leaving 7 bases unmatched. This CDR3 contains 14 residues. Germline values: CDR1 SGHRS, CDR2 YFSETQ. Drawing the rest from reference TRBV5-1 and TRBJ2-1, the complete variable domain is KAGVTQTPRYLIKTRGQQVTLSCSPISGHRSVSWYQQTPGQGLQFLFEYFSETQRNKGNFPGRFSGRQFSNSRSEMNVSTLELGDSALYLCASSWQRESYEQFFGPGTRLTVL.